The clone carrying this T cell receptor (beta chain) showed up just once. This entry belongs to a study of OX40 agonist ivuxolimab in advanced cancers. V was pared by 5 bases and J by 6 bases, with 4 bases of the junction left unmatched. Germline loops: CDR1 MGHDK, CDR2 SYGVNS. The CDR3 covers 14 residues. Clones were sequenced by immunoSEQ multiplex PCR, and TCRdb holds only the in-frame ones, with some missing. The data contain roughly 27,000 clones, about 86% of them singletons. This TCR derives from an adult with an advanced solid tumor such as melanoma, head and neck, liver or kidney cancer. The input for sequencing was CD4+ or CD8+ T cells sorted from blood, taken in a trial of the OX40 agonist ivuxolimab. V and J are TRBV25-1 and TRBJ1-4, with TRBD1 matching 9 bases. The CDR3 DNA reads TGTGCCAGCAGTTCGACAGGGGGTTATGAAAAACTGTTTTTT. Translating gives CASSSTGGYEKLFF.